A selection of T cell receptor beta chains follows, all from one sample in a study of blood T cell repertoires in COVID-19. The data were produced by immunoSEQ multiplex PCR, yet TCRdb's version contains in-frame clones alone and is incomplete. The sample lists about 230,000 clones, approximately 88% occurring once. Material for sequencing was PBMCs or T cells enriched from blood (not recorded which). Source of these receptors: a woman aged 40 to 50 with acute COVID-19. Each CDR3 is given with its conserved first and last residue. A D gene is named only where the DNA matches it firmly. Some rows have no size entry. The others give once, few or many, or a class for an expanded clone.

V gene,clone size,CDR3 length,J gene,D gene,CDR3 protein,CDR3 DNA
TRBV19,-,14,TRBJ2-5,-,CASSRGIWQETQYF,TGTGCCAGTAGTCGAGGAATCTGGCAAGAGACCCAGTACTTC
TRBV11-3,-,14,TRBJ2-5,-,CASNPRGFRETQYF,TGTGCCAGCAACCCCCGGGGGTTTAGGGAGACCCAGTACTTC
TRBV6-2/TRBV6-3,-,12,TRBJ2-5,-,CASSYSDTVWYF,TGTGCCAGCAGTTACTCCGACACGGTTTGGTACTTC
TRBV7-6,-,11,TRBJ1-3,-,CASAKGNTIYF,TGTGCCAGCGCTAAAGGAAACACCATATATTTT
TRBV5-4,-,15,TRBJ1-1,-,CASSWQGGMNTEAFF,TGTGCCAGCAGCTGGCAGGGTGGGATGAACACTGAAGCTTTCTTT
TRBV7-2,-,16,TRBJ2-1,-,CASSLRWGPQGNEQFF,TGTGCCAGCAGCCTACGTTGGGGGCCCCAGGGGAATGAGCAGTTCTTC
TRBV5-1,-,14,TRBJ2-7,TRBD1,CASSFGTGPYEQYF,TGCGCCAGCAGCTTTGGGACAGGGCCCTACGAGCAGTACTTC
TRBV27,-,16,TRBJ2-1,TRBD2,CASSQWAGGGLDEQFF,TGTGCCAGCAGCCAGTGGGCGGGAGGGGGGTTGGATGAGCAGTTCTTC
TRBV9,-,15,TRBJ1-4,-,CASSVGVVPGEKLFF,TGTGCCAGCAGCGTAGGCGTGGTTCCGGGGGAAAAACTGTTTTTT
TRBV30,-,14,TRBJ1-2,-,CAWSARTPNYGYTF,TGTGCCTGGAGTGCCAGAACCCCTAACTATGGCTACACCTTC
TRBV5-6,-,13,TRBJ1-1,TRBD1,CASSPGTVLEAFF,TGTGCCAGCAGCCCCGGGACAGTGCTTGAAGCTTTCTTT
TRBV7-8,-,13,TRBJ1-6,-,CASSLGGDSPLHF,TGTGCCAGCAGCTTAGGGGGGGATTCACCCCTCCACTTT
TRBV5-4,-,14,TRBJ2-7,TRBD2,CASSLAPSGNEQYF,TGTGCCAGCAGCTTGGCCCCTAGCGGGAACGAGCAGTACTTC
TRBV18,-,18,TRBJ2-1,TRBD2,CASSPPGTSGGAYNEQFF,TGTGCCAGCTCACCACCCGGGACTAGCGGGGGGGCATACAATGAGCAGTTCTTC
TRBV2,few,14,TRBJ1-6,TRBD1,CASLPTGVNSPLHF,TGTGCCAGCCTGCCTACAGGGGTTAATTCACCCCTCCACTTT
TRBV9,-,12,TRBJ2-3,-,CASSRGSDTQYF,TGTGCCAGCAGCCGAGGGTCTGATACGCAGTATTTT
TRBV11-3,-,13,TRBJ2-1,-,CASSLASYNEQFF,TGTGCCAGCAGCTTAGCTTCCTACAATGAGCAGTTCTTC
TRBV29-1,-,13,TRBJ2-2,-,CSVEGRFHGELFF,TGCAGCGTTGAGGGCAGGTTCCACGGGGAGCTGTTTTTT
TRBV5-4,-,16,TRBJ2-2,TRBD1,CASSLDRGIYTGELFF,TGTGCCAGCAGCTTGGACAGGGGCATATACACCGGGGAGCTGTTTTTT
TRBV29-1,once,13,TRBJ1-1,-,CSVGGWGETEAFF,TGCAGCGTCGGAGGGTGGGGGGAAACTGAAGCTTTCTTT
TRBV7-2,once,12,TRBJ2-5,-,CASSLTQETQYF,TGTGCCAGCAGCTTAACACAAGAGACCCAGTACTTC
TRBV30,-,15,TRBJ1-3,-,CAWTSGTGSGNTIYF,TGTGCCTGGACCTCCGGGACTGGCTCTGGAAACACCATATATTTT
TRBV9,-,14,TRBJ1-4,TRBD1,CASSGTGQGQKLFF,TGTGCCAGCAGCGGCACGGGACAGGGACAAAAACTGTTTTTT
TRBV19,-,14,TRBJ2-1,-,CASSILVPGGEQFF,TGTGCCAGTAGTATATTGGTCCCGGGTGGTGAGCAGTTCTTC
TRBV14,-,16,TRBJ1-1,-,CASSQGQGTMNTEAFF,TGTGCCAGCAGCCAAGGTCAGGGAACCATGAACACTGAAGCTTTCTTT
TRBV3-1/TRBV3-2,-,14,TRBJ1-2,TRBD1,CASNDRGAGYGYTF,TGTGCCAGCAACGACAGGGGAGCGGGTTATGGCTACACCTTC
TRBV29-1,-,12,TRBJ2-1,-,CSVQLLANEQFF,TGCAGCGTGCAATTACTTGCTAATGAGCAGTTCTTC
TRBV9,-,20,TRBJ2-1,TRBD2,CASSGEGGLAGGGSYNEQFF,TGTGCCAGCAGCGGAGAAGGCGGGCTAGCGGGAGGAGGCTCCTACAATGAGCAGTTCTTC
TRBV30,once,15,TRBJ1-6,TRBD1,CAWGRQGAHGSPLHF,TGTGCCTGGGGACGACAGGGAGCCCATGGATCACCCCTCCACTTT
TRBV10-3,-,15,TRBJ2-1,TRBD1,CAIRDRGSSYNEQFF,TGTGCCATCAGAGACAGGGGAAGCTCCTACAATGAGCAGTTCTTC
TRBV28,-,18,TRBJ2-3,-,CASSLGGRGLPSTDTQYF,TGTGCCAGCAGTTTGGGGGGGCGGGGACTACCTTCCACAGATACGCAGTATTTT
TRBV5-1,-,13,TRBJ2-7,TRBD1,CASRQGQGYEQYF,TGCGCCAGCAGACAAGGACAGGGGTACGAGCAGTACTTC
TRBV12-3/TRBV12-4,once,12,TRBJ1-5,-,CASSFRNQPQHF,TGTGCCAGCAGTTTCCGGAATCAGCCCCAGCATTTT
TRBV3-1/TRBV3-2,-,16,TRBJ2-7,TRBD2,CASSPRTSGGLYEQYF,TGTGCCAGCAGCCCGCGGACTAGCGGGGGCCTCTACGAGCAGTACTTC
TRBV6-6,-,15,TRBJ1-2,-,CASSQGAGWTYGYTF,TGTGCCAGCAGCCAAGGGGCAGGGTGGACCTATGGCTACACCTTC
TRBV7-9,once,14,TRBJ2-1,TRBD2,CASSLPAGDHEQFF,TGTGCCAGCAGCTTACCAGCGGGAGACCATGAGCAGTTCTTC
TRBV6-5,-,14,TRBJ2-2,-,CASSYGLYTGELFF,TGTGCCAGCAGTTACGGGCTGTACACCGGGGAGCTGTTTTTT
TRBV2,-,12,TRBJ2-1,-,CASREDARREFF,TGTGCCAGCAGGGAGGACGCACGCCGAGAGTTCTTC
TRBV7-2,-,15,TRBJ2-5,-,CASSLVRRIQETQYF,TGTGCCAGCAGCTTAGTGAGGCGGATCCAAGAGACCCAGTACTTC
TRBV9,-,16,TRBJ2-3,-,CASSRYRRGGTDTQYF,TGTGCCAGCAGCAGGTATCGCAGGGGGGGCACAGATACGCAGTATTTT
TRBV9,-,19,TRBJ1-3,-,CASSVATPSHSVSGNTIYF,TGTGCCAGCAGCGTAGCAACCCCATCCCACTCGGTCTCTGGAAACACCATATATTTT
TRBV24-1,-,14,TRBJ2-1,-,CATSPAGVYNEQFF,TGTGCCACCAGTCCAGCGGGTGTCTACAATGAGCAGTTCTTC
TRBV7-2,-,16,TRBJ2-5,TRBD1,CASSFWDRGIGETQYF,TGTGCCAGCAGCTTTTGGGACAGGGGAATTGGCGAGACCCAGTACTTC
TRBV4-1,-,15,TRBJ2-2,-,CASSQDGLRTGELFF,TGCGCCAGCAGCCAAGACGGGTTAAGGACCGGGGAGCTGTTTTTT
TRBV7-2,-,17,TRBJ2-7,TRBD2,CASSLVFAGGGAYEQYF,TGTGCCAGCAGCTTAGTATTTGCGGGCGGGGGGGCCTACGAGCAGTACTTC
TRBV5-6,few,13,TRBJ1-2,TRBD1,CASSLRDSQGYTF,TGTGCCAGCAGCTTGCGGGACAGTCAAGGCTACACCTTC
TRBV12-5,-,15,TRBJ2-7,TRBD1,CASGDRQGGSYEQYF,TGTGCTAGTGGTGATCGACAGGGGGGTTCCTACGAGCAGTACTTC
TRBV12-1,-,13,TRBJ1-2,-,CASTPGISSSYTF,TGTGCCAGCACCCCAGGGATATCTAGTAGCTACACCTTC
TRBV6-2/TRBV6-3,-,14,TRBJ1-3,-,CATIPGGSGNTIYF,TGTGCCACCATCCCCGGAGGATCTGGAAACACCATATATTTT
TRBV7-2,few,13,TRBJ1-3,-,CASRQGSGNTIYF,TGTGCCAGCAGGCAGGGTTCTGGAAACACCATATATTTT
TRBV27,-,14,TRBJ1-1,-,CASTSPGVDTEAFF,TGTGCCAGCACTTCCCCCGGGGTAGACACTGAAGCTTTCTTT